The 30 T cell receptor beta chains below were found in one sample sequenced in a study of T cells in Graves' hyperthyroidism and ophthalmopathy. TCR beta CDR3 regions were amplified from RNA transcripts. With the HTBI primer set, the TCR CDR3 went through a first round of RT-PCR. TCRdb re-derived calls from the multiplex PCR reads in MiXCR, one entry per CDR3 protein. The sample shows about 400,000 distinct CDR3 sequences, under 15% of them seen only once. Sequencing was done on a sample of blood. The receptor source for this set is a man aged 18 to 29 with Graves' ophthalmopathy.

This clonotype was seen at least ten times. The genes are TRBV27 and TRBJ1-5, with a weak D call TRBD1 (5 bases). The V gene's germline CDR1 is MNHEY and CDR2 SMNVEV (reference sequence). Between the trimmed V and J ends, which lost 6 bases and 0 bases, there was a span of 15 bases. This CDR3 has 16 amino acids. In nucleotides, the CDR3 is TGTGCCAGCAGCAAACAGCAGGGAGATAGCAATCAGCCCCAGCATTTT. Encoded protein: CASSKQQGDSNQPQHF.

This clonotype has ten or more counts. J is TRBJ1-1 and V is TRBV3-1, with D hard to call. This CDR3 is 13 amino acids long. Between the trimmed V and J ends, which lost 4 bases and 1 base, there was a span of 7 bases. In germline, CDR1 is LGHDT, CDR2 YNNKEL (reference sequence). The CDR3: CASSPYKNTEAFF. CDR3 nucleotide sequence: TGTGCCAGCAGCCCATACAAGAACACTGAAGCTTTCTTT.

The rearrangement links TRBV2 to TRBJ2-3; 10 positions match TRBD2. The CDR3 totals 19 residues. Germline CDR1 and CDR2: SNHLY and FYNNEI. V shed 5 bases and J 5 bases; nucleotides not matched to a gene: 19. The CDR3 nucleotides are TGTGCCAGCAGTACCACGCCCAGCCCAGCGGGGGGGCTTGTAGATACGCAGTATTTT. Protein sequence: CASSTTPSPAGGLVDTQYF.

This clonotype has a handful of counts. The CDR3 loop reads CAWGLGAGELFF. CDR3 nucleotides: TGTGCCTGGGGCCTGGGGGCCGGGGAGCTGTTTTTT. The chain uses TRBV30 and TRBJ2-2, with D tentatively TRBD1 or TRBD2 (5 bases each). Germline CDR1 GTSNPN, CDR2 SVGIG (reference sequence). Trimming took off 5 bases at V and 6 bases at J, with 10 bases between the two ends. CDR3 length: 12 amino acids.

The V gene is TRBV11-2, the J gene TRBJ2-7; 7 bases agree with TRBD1. Germline CDR1 reads SGHAT; CDR2 reads FQNNGV. This CDR3 contains 14 residues. Germline trimming cut 3 bases from V and 3 bases from J; bases unmatched to any gene: 5. In nucleotides, the CDR3 is TGTGCCAGCAGCTTTTGGGACAGAGACTACGAGCAGTACTTC. Protein product: CASSFWDRDYEQYF.

This clonotype has at least ten counts. V and J are TRBV7-9 and TRBJ2-7; 13 nucleotides line up with TRBD2. The germline gives CDR1 SEHNR, CDR2 FQNEAQ (reference sequence). The ends lost 3 bases at V and 6 bases at J; junction bases unmatched: 2. The CDR3 runs to 14 residues. The CDR3 nucleotides are TGTGCCAGCAGCTTCGGACTAGCGGGAGCCGAGCAGTACTTC. Its translation: CASSFGLAGAEQYF. Full variable domain (rest looked up from reference TRBV7-9 and TRBJ2-7): DTGVSQNPRHKITKRGQNVTFRCDPISEHNRLYWYRQTLGQGPEFLTYFQNEAQLEKSRLLSDRFSAERPKGSFSTLEIQRTEQGDSAMYLCASSFGLAGAEQYFGPGTRLTVT.

This clonotype was seen a handful of times. One end of the junction fails to match germline, which may point to a read error. The CDR3 bases are TGCGCCAGCAGCCCGGGACAGGGAGGCTACGGGCAGTACTTC. It specifies CASSPGQGGYGQYF. This chain links TRBV5-1 with TRBJ2-7; 9 bases line up with TRBD1. CDR1 and CDR2 (germline): SGHRS, YFSETQ. The CDR3 is 14 amino acids.

The rearrangement links TRBV14 to TRBJ2-7, with D possibly TRBD2 on 6 matching bases. Per germline, CDR1 SGHDN and CDR2 FVKESK. V was shortened by 4 bases and J by 7 bases, with 14 bases between the two germline ends. The CDR3 totals 13 residues. CDR3 DNA: TGTGCCAGCAGCCCCCTTACTAGCAGGGAGCAGTACTTC. It codes for CASSPLTSREQYF.

In regard to this clonotype: A much bigger clone sits one base away, suggesting this may be a read error. The chain is built from TRBV20-1 and TRBJ2-7, with TRBD2 matching 12 bases. Unmatched junction bases numbered 10, after V lost 7 bases and J lost 3 bases. Germline V gene lookup returns CDR1 DFQATT and CDR2 SNEGSKA (reference sequence). The CDR3 runs 15 residues. The CDR3 here is CSVTLAGGNIYEQYF. DNA of the CDR3: TGCAGTGTTACCCTAGCGGGAGGGAATATCTACGAGCAGTACTTC.

This clonotype appeared many times. The rearrangement links TRBV6-5 to TRBJ1-1; D unresolved. The germline V gene encodes CDR1 MNHEY and CDR2 SVGAGI. This CDR3 region has 15 residues. The V end lost 0 bases, the J end lost 0 bases, and 8 bases lay between the germline ends. This CDR3 reads CASSYSAVMNTEAFF. The CDR3 coding sequence is TGTGCCAGCAGTTACTCGGCGGTAATGAACACTGAAGCTTTCTTT.

The chain uses TRBV6-2 or TRBV6-3 and TRBJ2-7; 8 bases are shared with TRBD2. The CDR3 runs 14 residues. The germline gives CDR1 MNHEY, CDR2 SVGEGT. Trimming at V came to 5 bases and at J to 6 bases, leaving 9 bases not matched to a gene. CDR3 coding DNA: TGTGCCAGCAGTCCCGGGACTAGGGCCATCGAGCAGTACTTC. It specifies CASSPGTRAIEQYF.

Regarding this clonotype: A much larger clone sits a single nucleotide away, making a read error possible. In nucleotides, the CDR3 is TGTGCCAGCAGCGCCATACTAGATCCCTACAATGAGCAGTTCTTC. Translating it yields CASSAILDPYNEQFF. V usage is TRBV7-3 and J usage is TRBJ2-1; a weak D match, TRBD2 (5 bases). V was clipped by 5 bases and J by 2 bases, with 13 bases between them. The CDR3 spans 15 residues. Germline V gene lookup returns CDR1 SGHTA and CDR2 FQGTGA.

This clonotype was picked up many times. The junction shows a germline mismatch at one end, possibly a read error. The rearrangement joins TRBV2 to TRBJ2-7; D is unclear. Germline V CDR1 and CDR2: SNHLY, FYNNEI. The CDR3 loop spans 12 amino acids. The CDR3 is CASGDLNYEQYF. For the CDR3, the DNA is TGTGCCAGCGGTGACCTAAACTACGAGCAGTACTTC.

This clonotype has only a few counts. This chain links TRBV3-1 with TRBJ1-3; no clear D. The CDR3 totals 13 residues. Germline loops: CDR1 LGHDT, CDR2 YNNKEL (reference sequence). Trimming left V 0 bases short and J 2 bases short, with 2 bases between. The DNA for the CDR3 is TGTGCCAGCAGCCAAGACCCTGGAAACACCATATATTTT. As protein: CASSQDPGNTIYF.

This clonotype has a count of ten or more. The rearrangement uses TRBV11-2 and TRBJ2-2, with 12 positions matching TRBD2. Germline values: CDR1 SGHAT, CDR2 FQNNGV. The CDR3 runs to 15 residues. V shed 2 bases, J shed 8 bases, and the junction held 3 bases outside the gene matches. CDR3: CASSLLTSGSGELFF. The CDR3 nucleotides are TGTGCCAGCAGCTTACTGACTAGCGGGAGTGGGGAGCTGTTTTTT.

Points on this clonotype: The germline gene is not matched at one end of the junction; a read error may be the cause. This chain joins TRBV28 and TRBJ2-6; weak D call: TRBD1 (7 bases). The CDR3 covers 16 residues. Germline CDR1 and CDR2: MDHEN and SYDVKM. The CDR3 protein is CASSGTGDSGANVPTF. As DNA, the CDR3 is TGTGCCAGCAGTGGCACAGGGGACTCTGGGGCCAACGTCCCGACTTTC.

This clonotype was counted between two and nine times. The chain combines TRBV10-2 with TRBJ2-1, with 9 nucleotides matching TRBD2. V shed 8 bases and J 4 bases; nucleotides not matched to a gene: 9. The CDR3 contains 15 residues. Germline-derived CDR1 and CDR2 are WSHSY and SAAADI. The CDR3 reads CASETSGGPYNEQFF. In DNA, the CDR3 is TGCGCCAGCGAGACGAGCGGGGGGCCTTACAATGAGCAGTTCTTC.

Note on this clonotype: Germline and junction disagree at one end, which may indicate a read error. This chain joins TRBV7-2 and TRBJ2-7; a weak D match, TRBD1 (5 bases). Per the germline V gene, CDR1 is SGHTA and CDR2 is FQGNSA. The CDR3 sequence is 14 residues long. The CDR3 region is CASSLIGASFEQYF. As DNA, the CDR3 is TGTGCCAGCAGCTTAATAGGGGCCTCCTTCGAGCAGTACTTC.

This clonotype was detected only a few times. The chain recombines TRBV5-4 with TRBJ2-3; D might be TRBD2 (6 bases). Germline V gives CDR1 SGHNT, CDR2 YYREEE (reference sequence). Trimming cost V 5 bases and J 2 bases, with 9 bases left between them. The CDR3 consists of 13 residues. The CDR3 region has the DNA TGTGCCAGCAGGCGGGATCTCACAGATACGCAGTATTTT. Translated: CASRRDLTDTQYF.

This clonotype was counted between two and nine times. The gene calls are TRBV2 and TRBJ2-2; TRBD1 agrees at 7 bases. V gave up 1 base and J gave up 8 bases; unmatched junction bases: 4. The CDR3 contains 14 residues. CDR1 SNHLY and CDR2 FYNNEI come from the germline V gene. CDR3 in amino acids: CASSEEGAAGELFF. DNA of the CDR3: TGTGCCAGCAGTGAAGAGGGGGCTGCGGGGGAGCTGTTTTTT.

This clonotype was counted at least ten times. The chain is built from TRBV11-2 and TRBJ1-2; unclear D gene. This CDR3 comprises 17 residues. Deletions cut 1 base from V and 3 bases from J, with 18 bases between. Germline CDR1 and CDR2: SGHAT and FQNNGV. The DNA of the CDR3 is TGTGCCAGCAGCTTAGGGATGTCGGAGTTCGTTTACTATGGCTACACCTTC. Translation gives CASSLGMSEFVYYGYTF.

In its sample, this clonotype was seen many times. The chain combines TRBV3-1 with TRBJ1-3; TRBD1 aligns across 7 bases. In germline, CDR1 is LGHDT, CDR2 YNNKEL (reference sequence). The length of the CDR3 is 13 residues. After removal of 2 bases from V and 9 bases from J, the junction contained 4 bases not matched to a gene. The DNA of the CDR3 is TGTGCCAGCAGCCAATTGACAGGGTCCACCATATATTTT. Its protein product is CASSQLTGSTIYF.

This clonotype was seen repeatedly, ten times or more. The chain couples TRBV3-1 to TRBJ1-1, with a tentative D call TRBD1 (5 bases). CDR1 and CDR2 (germline): LGHDT, YNNKEL (reference sequence). Between the trimmed V and J ends, which lost 5 bases and 4 bases, there was a span of 14 bases. This CDR3 region has 14 residues. CDR3 nucleotide sequence: TGTGCCAGCAGCTCTAGTTGGGGGTTCACTGAAGCTTTCTTT. Residues: CASSSSWGFTEAFF.

This clonotype appeared many times. The V and J genes are TRBV12-3 or TRBV12-4 and TRBJ1-5; D gene ambiguous. V lost 3 bases and J lost 9, with 9 bases in between. The CDR3 runs to 12 residues. CDR3 region: CASSLEARPQHF. CDR3 nucleotides: TGTGCCAGCAGTTTGGAGGCTAGGCCCCAGCATTTT.

This clonotype was observed many times. The V call is TRBV7-9, the J call TRBJ2-7; a possible D gene is TRBD2 (6 bases). V shed 5 bases and J shed 4 bases, with 12 bases lying between them. The germline gives CDR1 SEHNR, CDR2 FQNEAQ (reference sequence). The CDR3 runs 13 residues. The CDR3 DNA sequence: TGTGCCAGCAGCGCGGGGAGTCGGTACGAGCAGTACTTC. This translates into CASSAGSRYEQYF.

The sample holds many counts of this clonotype. The rearrangement joins TRBV11-1 to TRBJ1-1; D remains ambiguous. Per germline, CDR1 SGHAT and CDR2 FQDESV (reference sequence). V shed 2 bases and J shed 6 bases, with 13 bases lying between them. The CDR3 runs to 14 residues. DNA for the CDR3: TGTGCCAGCAGCTTAAGTCCCCAAGGGTCTGAAGCTTTCTTT. The encoded protein is CASSLSPQGSEAFF.

The chain uses TRBV6-1 and TRBJ2-4; the D is unclear. The V and J ends lost 6 bases and 8 bases respectively, with 11 bases between them. CDR1 is MNHNS, CDR2 SASEGT, per germline. The CDR3 totals 12 residues. The CDR3 region has the DNA TGTGCCAGCAGCTTACTTCAATACATTCAGTACTTC. Translation: CASSLLQYIQYF.

This chain uses TRBV5-1 with TRBJ2-1; TRBD2 agrees at 9 bases. From germline, CDR1 is SGHRS and CDR2 YFSETQ. V was clipped by 4 bases and J by 14 bases; unmatched bases: 13. This CDR3 has 14 residues. In DNA form, the CDR3 reads TGCGCCAGCAGCAACACCCGAGGCCGACTAGCGGAGTTCTTC. Protein: CASSNTRGRLAEFF.

This clonotype was seen repeatedly, ten times or more. The rearrangement joins TRBV2 to TRBJ2-5, with TRBD1 matching over 7 bases. CDR1 is SNHLY and CDR2 is FYNNEI in the germline V gene. With V trimmed by 8 bases and J by 3 bases, 3 bases remained unmatched. The CDR3 covers 12 residues. The CDR3 is CASYRGEETQYF. CDR3 coding DNA: TGTGCCAGCTACAGGGGAGAAGAGACCCAGTACTTC.

This clonotype showed up just a few times. The chain joins TRBV19 to TRBJ1-1, with D unresolved. This CDR3 has 16 amino acids. The germline gives CDR1 LNHDA, CDR2 SQIVND (reference sequence). Trimming left V 5 bases short and J 0 bases short, with 16 bases between. CDR3 amino acids: CASSLGTITMNTEAFF. CDR3 nucleotide sequence: TGTGCCAGTAGTCTCGGAACTATTACTATGAACACTGAAGCTTTCTTT.